The 3 T cell receptor beta chains presented below share a single source sample, sequenced in a study of control samples from healthy donors and cancer patients. Assay: immunoSEQ multiplex PCR; the TCRdb copy retains only in-frame clones and omits some. The data show under 150,000 clones, about 93% seen once. The material sequenced was PBMCs. The receptors were sampled from a man between 45 and 60 years old with head and neck cancer.

J is TRBJ1-2 and V is TRBV7-9; 7 bases agree with TRBD1. The CDR3 contains 15 residues. Germline CDR1 and CDR2: SEHNR and FQNEAQ (reference sequence). After removal of 5 bases from V and 5 bases from J, the junction contained 11 bases not matched to a gene. This CDR3 is CASSQPAGDSYGYTF. CDR3 DNA: TGTGCCAGCAGCCAACCTGCCGGGGACAGTTATGGCTACACCTTC. The full variable domain, its missing parts supplied by reference TRBV7-9 and TRBJ1-2, is DTGVSQNPRHKITKRGQNVTFRCDPISEHNRLYWYRQTLGQGPEFLTYFQNEAQLEKSRLLSDRFSAERPKGSFSTLEIQRTEQGDSAMYLCASSQPAGDSYGYTFGSGTRLTVV.

The chain has TRBV12-5 and TRBJ1-3; D is perhaps TRBD1 (5 bases). Germline CDR1 reads LGHNT; CDR2 reads FRNRAP. V lost 6 bases to trimming and J lost 1 base, with 7 bases between them. The CDR3 has 13 amino acids. The CDR3 DNA follows: TGTGCTAGTGGCCAGGGTTCTGGAAACACCATATATTTT. It specifies CASGQGSGNTIYF. The whole variable domain, remainder taken from reference TRBV12-5 and TRBJ1-3, is DARVTQTPRHKVTEMGQEVTMRCQPILGHNTVFWYRQTMMQGLELLAYFRNRAPLDDSGMPKDRFSAEMPDATLATLKIQPSEPRDSAVYFCASGQGSGNTIYFGEGSWLTVV.

V usage is TRBV5-1 and J usage is TRBJ2-3; 7 bases fit TRBD2. With 4 bases clipped from V and 2 bases from J, the junction kept 7 bases outside the gene matches. CDR1 SGHRS and CDR2 YFSETQ come from the germline V gene. The length of the CDR3 is 15 residues. CDR3: CASSPRAGVTDTQYF. The CDR3 DNA sequence: TGCGCCAGCAGCCCGAGGGCGGGGGTCACAGATACGCAGTATTTT.